The 30 T cell receptor beta chains below come from one sample, sequenced in a study of T-cell reconstitution after alpha-beta-depleted transplantation in children. Researchers prepared the TCRbeta library using unique molecular identifiers, the study reports. MiXCR was run by TCRdb on the PCR reads, yielding one entry per CDR3 protein. Seen here are approximately 290,000 distinct CDR3 sequences, 9.5% to 13% observed once, and the top ten hold about a quarter. The starting material was peripheral blood, obtained 180 days after TCRalphabeta/CD19-depleted stem cell transplant. The origin of the receptors is a male patient between 2 and 15 years old who had a stem cell transplant for chronic granulomatous disease, so the T cells may come from the graft donor.

This clonotype has a count of ten or more. The chain recombines TRBV7-9 with TRBJ2-7, with D possibly being TRBD2 (7 bases). Germline V gives CDR1 SEHNR, CDR2 FQNEAQ (reference sequence). The ends were cut back, 5 bases at V and 5 bases at J, with 19 bases in the middle. This CDR3 has 15 residues. The CDR3 DNA is TGTGCCAGCAGCCCCCCCGGGGGGCTATCGGACGAGCAGTACTTC. Translating gives CASSPPGGLSDEQYF.

This clonotype has at least ten counts. The chain recombines TRBV20-1 with TRBJ2-1; D possibly corresponds to TRBD1 (7 bases). The CDR3 spans 15 residues. V gave up 6 bases and J gave up 6 bases, with 21 bases separating them. Per germline, CDR1 DFQATT and CDR2 SNEGSKA (reference sequence). The CDR3 nucleotides are TGCAGTGCAGAGGGGGCGATGGAGGGGGTCAATGAGCAGTTCTTC. Its translation is CSAEGAMEGVNEQFF.

This clonotype appeared many times. The chain couples TRBV15 to TRBJ2-1; D tentatively fits TRBD1 or TRBD2 (5 bases each). Trimming pared 0 bases from V and 0 bases from J, leaving 12 bases between. Germline V CDR1 and CDR2: LNHNV, YYDKDF (reference sequence). There are 17 residues in the CDR3. This CDR3 reads CATSRDRGSSSYNEQFF. DNA of the CDR3: TGTGCCACCAGCAGAGATCGGGGCTCCAGCTCCTACAATGAGCAGTTCTTC.

This clonotype was counted ten times or more. The chain employs TRBV12-3 or TRBV12-4 and TRBJ2-1; 11 bases map to TRBD2. V shed 5 bases, J shed 10 bases, and the junction held 4 bases outside the gene matches. There are 13 residues in the CDR3. CDR3 amino acids: CASSPRLAGEQFF. In nucleotides, the CDR3 is TGTGCCAGCAGTCCCCGACTAGCGGGGGAGCAGTTCTTC.

This clonotype was found many times. V gene TRBV5-1 combines with J gene TRBJ1-6; tentative D call: TRBD1 (6 bases). Germline V gene data show CDR1 as SGHRS and CDR2 as YFSETQ. V was pared by 4 bases and J by 14 bases, with 10 bases between. CDR3 length: 11 residues. The CDR3 coding sequence is TGCGCCAGCAGCCCGGGGACAACCCTCCACTTT. Encoded protein: CASSPGTTLHF.

This clonotype was seen repeatedly, ten times or more. This chain uses TRBV12-3 or TRBV12-4 with TRBJ2-7; D possibly uses TRBD1 or TRBD2 (5 bases each). The V end lost 7 bases, the J end lost 4 bases, and 17 bases lay between the germline ends. The CDR3 has 14 amino acids. The CDR3 DNA reads as TGTGCCAGCACCTCGGGACGGAGTCGTTACGAGCAGTACTTC. Translating gives CASTSGRSRYEQYF.

The J gene is TRBJ2-7, the V gene TRBV5-1; D is perhaps TRBD1 or TRBD2 (5 bases each). Germline CDR1 and CDR2: SGHRS and YFSETQ. The ends were cut back, 0 bases at V and 4 bases at J, with 23 bases in the middle. The CDR3 contains 18 residues. CDR3 coding DNA: TGCGCCAGCAGCTTGGTTAAGTCGGGACCCCATAAACCTTACGAGCAGTACTTC. Amino acids: CASSLVKSGPHKPYEQYF.

The chain uses TRBV11-2 and TRBJ2-6; possibly TRBD2 for D (5 bases). Trimming removed 5 bases at V and 2 bases at J, with 10 bases between. Germline V gene lookup returns CDR1 SGHAT and CDR2 FQNNGV. The CDR3 loop spans 15 amino acids. The chain's CDR3 is CASSSGAAGANVLTF. The CDR3 DNA reads as TGTGCCAGCAGCAGTGGAGCGGCTGGGGCCAACGTCCTGACTTTC.

In this sample, this clonotype turned up many times. The gene calls are TRBV20-1 and TRBJ2-7, with D perhaps matching TRBD2 (6 bases). CDR1 and CDR2 from the germline V gene are DFQATT and SNEGSKA (reference sequence). This CDR3 spans 13 amino acids. Between the trimmed V and J ends, which lost 6 bases and 1 base, there was a span of 13 bases. This chain's CDR3 is CSAIRDFSYEQYF. The CDR3 DNA is TGCAGTGCAATCCGGGACTTTTCCTACGAGCAGTACTTC.

This clonotype showed up just once. One end of the junction does not line up with germline, which may come from a read error. The chain employs TRBV28 and TRBJ1-6; 8 bases align to TRBD1. In germline, CDR1 is MDHEN, CDR2 SYDVKM. The CDR3 runs to 17 residues. The CDR3 loop is CASCLPGGLVENSPLHF. The CDR3 region has the DNA TGTGCCAGCTGTTTGCCAGGGGGCCTGGTAGAGAATTCACCCCTCCACTTT.

This clonotype was seen ten or more times. This rearrangement joins TRBV29-1 to TRBJ1-1; the D gene is possibly TRBD1 (5 bases). The CDR3 is 13 amino acids. V dropped 4 bases and J dropped 0 bases, with 9 bases sitting between them. Germline CDR1 and CDR2: SQVTM and ANQGSEA. CDR3 protein: CSVVGGMNTEAFF. The CDR3 bases are TGCAGCGTTGTGGGGGGTATGAACACTGAAGCTTTCTTT.

The sample holds many counts of this clonotype. The chain is built from TRBV18 and TRBJ2-1, with D maybe TRBD2 (6 bases). The CDR3 has 17 residues. Trimming cost V 6 bases and J 0 bases, with 18 bases left between them. Germline values: CDR1 KGHSH, CDR2 LQKENI. The CDR3 here is CASSTSVGGRSYNEQFF. Here the CDR3 DNA reads TGTGCCAGCTCTACTTCGGTGGGGGGACGCTCCTACAATGAGCAGTTCTTC. The whole variable domain, filled in from reference TRBV18 and TRBJ2-1, reads NAGVMQNPRHLVRRRGQEARLRCSPMKGHSHVYWYRQLPEEGLKFMVYLQKENIIDESGMPKERFSAEFPKEGPSILRIQQVVRGDSAAYFCASSTSVGGRSYNEQFFGPGTRLTVL.

The chain is built from TRBV5-4 and TRBJ2-3; 9 bases are a match to TRBD1. Per the germline V gene, CDR1 is SGHNT and CDR2 is YYREEE (reference sequence). The CDR3 consists of 14 residues. Trimming removed 4 bases from V and 1 base from J; junction bases left unmatched: 1. The CDR3 here is CASSNRGRTDTQYF. CDR3 DNA: TGTGCCAGCAGCAACAGGGGGCGCACAGATACGCAGTATTTT. Based on the CDR3 plus reference TRBV5-4 and TRBJ2-3, the full variable domain is ETGVTQSPTHLIKTRGQQVTLRCSSQSGHNTVSWYQQALGQGPQFIFQYYREEENGRGNFPPRFSGLQFPNYSSELNVNALELDDSALYLCASSNRGRTDTQYFGPGTRLTVL.

This clonotype was picked up many times. The chain links TRBV6-1 to TRBJ1-1, with D perhaps matching TRBD1 (5 bases). The length of the CDR3 is 14 residues. V lost 6 bases, J lost 0 bases, and 11 bases lay in between. CDR1 is MNHNS and CDR2 is SASEGT in the germline V gene. Here the CDR3 reads CASSPTALNTEAFF. CDR3 bases: TGTGCCAGCAGCCCGACAGCCTTGAACACTGAAGCTTTCTTT.

This clonotype was counted many times. This rearrangement joins TRBV29-1 to TRBJ1-1; D is unclear. V was pared by 7 bases and J by 6 bases, with 15 bases between. Germline CDR1 is SQVTM and CDR2 is ANQGSEA. The CDR3 sequence is 12 residues long. CDR3 protein: CSARTDSAEAFF. In DNA, the CDR3 is TGCAGCGCCCGAACAGATTCCGCTGAAGCTTTCTTT. Filled out from reference TRBV29-1 and TRBJ1-1, the complete variable domain reads SAVISQKPSRDICQRGTSLTIQCQVDSQVTMMFWYRQQPGQSLTLIATANQGSEATYESGFVIDKFPISRPNLTFSTLTVSNMSPEDSSIYLCSARTDSAEAFFGQGTRLTVV.

This clonotype was detected ten times or more. This chain uses TRBV28 with TRBJ2-1, with D possibly being TRBD2 (5 bases). V shed 7 bases and J shed 4 bases, with 17 bases lying between them. Germline CDR1 MDHEN, CDR2 SYDVKM. There are 15 residues in the CDR3. The CDR3 protein is CASTVGSGPYNEQFF. The CDR3 DNA reads TGTGCCAGCACCGTTGGCAGCGGTCCGTACAATGAGCAGTTCTTC.

The chain combines TRBV2 with TRBJ1-6; the D is unclear. V was clipped by 5 bases and J by 7 bases, with 12 bases between them. Germline V gene sequence: CDR1 SNHLY, CDR2 FYNNEI. The CDR3 has 14 residues. This chain's CDR3 is CASSPLIPNSPLHF. In DNA form, the CDR3 reads TGTGCCAGCAGTCCCTTAATTCCCAATTCACCCCTCCACTTT.

This clonotype has a handful of counts. The gene calls are TRBV11-1 and TRBJ2-3; D is ambiguous. V lost 5 bases and J 0 bases, leaving 24 bases between the germline ends. This CDR3 is 19 amino acids long. Germline lookup yields CDR1 SGHAT and CDR2 FQDESV (reference sequence). CDR3 residues: CASSRTQNPTVDSTDTQYF. DNA for the CDR3: TGTGCCAGCAGCCGAACCCAGAACCCCACCGTGGATAGCACAGATACGCAGTATTTT.

This clonotype has a count of ten or more. V usage is TRBV10-3 and J usage is TRBJ1-5; D unclear. V was clipped by 3 bases and J by 4 bases, with 13 bases between them. Germline lookup yields CDR1 ENHRY and CDR2 SYGVKD. CDR3 size: 15 residues. In nucleotides, the CDR3 is TGTGCCATCAGTGAAGGTAACCCGGGGAATCAGCCCCAGCATTTT. This encodes CAISEGNPGNQPQHF.

This clonotype has a count of ten or more. The V call is TRBV20-1, the J call TRBJ2-7; 9 bases line up with TRBD2. This CDR3 comprises 13 residues. Looked up from germline, CDR1 is DFQATT and CDR2 is SNEGSKA (reference sequence). The ends lost 5 bases at V and 2 bases at J; junction bases unmatched: 4. In DNA form, the CDR3 reads TGCAGTGCTTACCAGCGGGGGGCCTACGAGCAGTACTTC. It yields the protein CSAYQRGAYEQYF.

Details on this clonotype: This may be a read error: a much more frequent sequence differs by one nucleotide. The chain links TRBV19 to TRBJ2-2; TRBD1 matches 9 bases. The V gene's germline CDR1 is LNHDA and CDR2 SQIVND (reference sequence). The CDR3 is made up of 15 amino acids. CDR3 bases: TGTGCCAGTAGTCCCGGGACAGGGAAAACCGGGGGGCTGTTTTTT. This codes for CASSPGTGKTGGLFF.

The table lists this clonotype with many counts. This chain uses TRBV12-3 or TRBV12-4 with TRBJ2-3, with 8 bases lining up with TRBD1. Trimming took 3 bases from V and 6 from J; bases not matched to a gene: 8. This CDR3 has 15 amino acids. The CDR3 sequence is CASSFLTGTGDTQYF. The CDR3 nucleotides are TGTGCCAGCAGTTTCCTCACCGGGACAGGCGATACGCAGTATTTT.

There are many counts of this clonotype. In DNA, the CDR3 is TGCGCCAGCAGCTTGACCGGACAGATTTACGAGCAGTACTTC. It yields the protein CASSLTGQIYEQYF. The chain links TRBV5-1 to TRBJ2-7; a possible D gene is TRBD1 (6 bases). Per germline, CDR1 SGHRS and CDR2 YFSETQ. Trimming took off 1 base at V and 4 bases at J, with 12 bases between the two ends. CDR3 size: 14 residues.

This clonotype was observed a few times. The CDR3, as DNA: TGTGCCAGCTCACATCAAGGCGTTACGGACCCAGATACGCAGTATTTT. This codes for CASSHQGVTDPDTQYF. The V gene is TRBV18, the J gene TRBJ2-3; D is uncertain. The CDR3 runs 16 residues. V lost 4 bases and J 4 bases, leaving 18 bases between the germline ends. Germline V gives CDR1 KGHSH, CDR2 LQKENI.

This clonotype was found many times. The chain combines TRBV12-3 or TRBV12-4 with TRBJ2-5, with D unresolved. The CDR3 totals 12 residues. V was cut by 6 bases and J by 5 bases, with 10 bases left in between. The CDR3: CASSYRSETQYF. CDR3 coding DNA: TGTGCCAGCAGCTACAGATCCGAGACCCAGTACTTC.

This clonotype was found many times. The CDR3 nucleotides are TGCGCCAGCAGCTTGGATGGGGGGACTCCTTACGAGCAGTACTTC. It is translated as CASSLDGGTPYEQYF. This chain connects TRBV5-1 to TRBJ2-7, with TRBD2 as a possible D gene (6 bases). The CDR3 sequence is 15 residues long. Trimming cost V 0 bases and J 4 bases, with 14 bases left between them. Germline V gene data show CDR1 as SGHRS and CDR2 as YFSETQ.

Notes on this clonotype: A read error may be the cause here, since a much bigger clone is one base away. The rearrangement links TRBV9 to TRBJ2-5, with D unclear. The CDR3 contains 16 residues. V was shortened by 4 bases and J by 3 bases, with 19 bases between the two germline ends. Germline CDR1 reads SGDLS; CDR2 reads YYNGEE. In DNA form, the CDR3 reads TGTGCCAGCAGCCCTGAGGTGGGCCGGACGGAAGAGACCCAGTACTTC. This sequence encodes CASSPEVGRTEETQYF.

V gene TRBV30 combines with J gene TRBJ1-1; no clear D. Trimming pared 1 base from V and 0 bases from J, leaving 9 bases between. This CDR3 region has 14 residues. Germline V gene lookup returns CDR1 GTSNPN and CDR2 SVGIG (reference sequence). The CDR3 region is CAWSGSKVNTEAFF. For the CDR3, the DNA is TGTGCCTGGAGTGGGTCGAAAGTGAACACTGAAGCTTTCTTT. Full variable domain (missing parts from reference TRBV30 and TRBJ1-1): SQTIHQWPATLVQPVGSPLSLECTVEGTSNPNLYWYRQAAGRGLQLLFYSVGIGQISSEVPQNLSASRPQDRQFILSSKKLLLSDSGFYLCAWSGSKVNTEAFFGQGTRLTVV.

This clonotype has a count of ten or more. The chain carries TRBV29-1 and TRBJ2-4; TRBD2 matches at 10 bases. V was clipped by 6 bases and J by 9 bases; unmatched bases: 8. Germline loops: CDR1 SQVTM, CDR2 ANQGSEA. This CDR3 contains 13 residues. The CDR3: CSVETSGMGIQYF. In nucleotides, the CDR3 is TGCAGCGTCGAAACTAGCGGGATGGGCATTCAGTACTTC.

With regard to this clonotype: With a much larger clone just one base away, this may be a read error. The chain couples TRBV30 to TRBJ2-5; no definite D call. CDR1 and CDR2 (germline): GTSNPN, SVGIG (reference sequence). This CDR3 comprises 12 residues. The CDR3 is CAWSVSLETQSF. The CDR3, as DNA: TGTGCCTGGAGTGTTTCGTTAGAGACCCAGTCCTTC.